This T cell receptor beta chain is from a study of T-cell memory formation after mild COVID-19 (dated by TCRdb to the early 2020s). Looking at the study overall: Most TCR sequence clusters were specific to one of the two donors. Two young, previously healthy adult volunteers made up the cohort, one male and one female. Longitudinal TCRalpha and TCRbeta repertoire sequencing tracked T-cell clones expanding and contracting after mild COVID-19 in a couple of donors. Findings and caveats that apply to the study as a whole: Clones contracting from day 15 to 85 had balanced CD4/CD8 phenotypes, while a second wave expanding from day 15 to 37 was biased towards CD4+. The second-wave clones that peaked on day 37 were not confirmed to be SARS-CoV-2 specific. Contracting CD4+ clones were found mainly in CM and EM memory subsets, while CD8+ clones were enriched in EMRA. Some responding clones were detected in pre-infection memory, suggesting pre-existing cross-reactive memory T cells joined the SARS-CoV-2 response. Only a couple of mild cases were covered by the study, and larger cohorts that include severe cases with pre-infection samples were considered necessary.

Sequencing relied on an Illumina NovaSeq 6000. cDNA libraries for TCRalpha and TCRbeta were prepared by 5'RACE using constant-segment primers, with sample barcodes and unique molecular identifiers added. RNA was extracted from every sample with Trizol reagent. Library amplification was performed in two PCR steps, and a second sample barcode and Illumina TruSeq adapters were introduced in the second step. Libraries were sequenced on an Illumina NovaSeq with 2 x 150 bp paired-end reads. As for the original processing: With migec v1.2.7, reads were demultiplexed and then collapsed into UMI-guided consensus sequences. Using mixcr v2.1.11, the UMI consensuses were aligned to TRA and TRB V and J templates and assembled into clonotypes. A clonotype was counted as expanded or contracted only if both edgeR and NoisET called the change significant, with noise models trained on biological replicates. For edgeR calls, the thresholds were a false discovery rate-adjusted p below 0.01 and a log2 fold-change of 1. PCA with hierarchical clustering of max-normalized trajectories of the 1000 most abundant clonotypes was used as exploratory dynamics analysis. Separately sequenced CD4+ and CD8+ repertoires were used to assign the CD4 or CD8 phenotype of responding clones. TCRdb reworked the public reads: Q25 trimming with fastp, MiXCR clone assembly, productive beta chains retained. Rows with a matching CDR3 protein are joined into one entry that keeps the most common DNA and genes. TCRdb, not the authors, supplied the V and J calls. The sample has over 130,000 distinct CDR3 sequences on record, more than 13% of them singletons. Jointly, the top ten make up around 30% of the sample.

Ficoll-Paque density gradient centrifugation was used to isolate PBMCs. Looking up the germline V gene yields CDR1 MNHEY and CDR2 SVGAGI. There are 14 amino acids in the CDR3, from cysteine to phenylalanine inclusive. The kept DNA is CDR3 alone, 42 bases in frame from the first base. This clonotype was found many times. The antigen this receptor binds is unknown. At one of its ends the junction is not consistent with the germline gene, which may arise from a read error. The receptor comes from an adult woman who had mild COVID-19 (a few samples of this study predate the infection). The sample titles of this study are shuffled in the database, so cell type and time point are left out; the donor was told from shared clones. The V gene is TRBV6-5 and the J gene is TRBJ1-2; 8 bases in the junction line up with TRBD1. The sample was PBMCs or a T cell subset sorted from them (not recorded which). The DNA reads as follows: TGTGCCACCAATATCGGACAGGGTTCCTATGGCTACACTTTC. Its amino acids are CATNIGQGSYGYTF.